This is a list of T cell receptor beta chains from one sample in a study of blood T cell repertoires in COVID-19. Method: immunoSEQ multiplex PCR; TCRdb's copy keeps in-frame clones and lacks some. The sample shows 110,000 or so clones, 84% of them seen only once. Sequenced material: peripheral blood. All receptors come from a woman aged 45-65 years with acute or convalescent COVID-19. CDR3s include the opening cysteine and the closing phenylalanine or tryptophan. A D gene is named only where the DNA matches it firmly. For some rows the clone size is stated as once, few or many, or as a class when expanded; others skip it.

v_call	d_call	j_call	clone_size	cdr3_nt	cdr3_aa
TRBV11-2	TRBD1	TRBJ1-2	NA	TGTGCCAGCAGCAGGAACCGGGACAGTAACTATGGCTACACCTTC	CASSRNRDSNYGYTF
TRBV5-1	TRBD1	TRBJ1-1	NA	TGCGCCAGCAGCCCCGGAGGGACAGGGCGAAACACTGAAGCTTTCTTT	CASSPGGTGRNTEAFF
TRBV28	NA	TRBJ2-2	NA	TGTGCCAGCACGTGGAACACCGGGGAGCTGTTTTTT	CASTWNTGELFF
TRBV29-1	NA	TRBJ1-1	NA	TGCAGCGTTGAAGTGGGCGCTGAAGCTTTCTTT	CSVEVGAEAFF
TRBV18	NA	TRBJ2-2	NA	TGTGCCAGCTCACAGAACAGGGACACCGGGGAGCTGTTTTTT	CASSQNRDTGELFF
TRBV5-1	TRBD1	TRBJ1-4	NA	TGCGCCAGCAGCAACCGACAGGGAGAAGGTGAAAAACTGTTTTTT	CASSNRQGEGEKLFF
TRBV30	TRBD1	TRBJ1-2	once	TGTGCCTGGAGCGAGGACAGGGGCTATGGCTACACCTTC	CAWSEDRGYGYTF
TRBV7-9	NA	TRBJ1-2	once	TGTGCCAGCAGCTTGACAGGTCCTTATGGCTACACCTTC	CASSLTGPYGYTF
TRBV5-1	NA	TRBJ2-7	once	TGCGCCAGCAGCCCCTTGGCGGAAGCCTCCTACGAGCAGTACTTC	CASSPLAEASYEQYF
TRBV7-2	NA	TRBJ1-1	NA	TGTGCCAGCAGCTTACGTGGGGGGGGGACTGAAGCTTTCTTT	CASSLRGGGTEAFF
TRBV3-1/TRBV3-2	TRBD1	TRBJ1-4	NA	TGTGCCAGCAGCCCGACAGGGGTTAATGAAAAACTGTTTTTT	CASSPTGVNEKLFF
TRBV6-5	NA	TRBJ1-1	once	TGTGCCAGCAGTTCACCCGGACGGGGGGAACGTATCTTT	CASSSPGRGERIF
TRBV4-1	NA	TRBJ1-5	few	TGCGCCAGCAGCCAAGTGAACCTCATCGGGGGTCAGCCCCAGCATTTT	CASSQVNLIGGQPQHF
TRBV7-2	TRBD1	TRBJ1-4	NA	TGTGCCAGCAGCAAGATCCGGGACAGCGCTAATGAAAAACTGTTTTTT	CASSKIRDSANEKLFF
TRBV6-6	TRBD1	TRBJ1-2	NA	TGTGCCAGCAGTAAGGGACAGCGAACCCCCTATGGCTACACCTTC	CASSKGQRTPYGYTF
TRBV6-5	NA	TRBJ1-5	NA	TGTGCCAGCAGACTGACAGCGGGAGGCAATCAGCCCCAGCATTTT	CASRLTAGGNQPQHF